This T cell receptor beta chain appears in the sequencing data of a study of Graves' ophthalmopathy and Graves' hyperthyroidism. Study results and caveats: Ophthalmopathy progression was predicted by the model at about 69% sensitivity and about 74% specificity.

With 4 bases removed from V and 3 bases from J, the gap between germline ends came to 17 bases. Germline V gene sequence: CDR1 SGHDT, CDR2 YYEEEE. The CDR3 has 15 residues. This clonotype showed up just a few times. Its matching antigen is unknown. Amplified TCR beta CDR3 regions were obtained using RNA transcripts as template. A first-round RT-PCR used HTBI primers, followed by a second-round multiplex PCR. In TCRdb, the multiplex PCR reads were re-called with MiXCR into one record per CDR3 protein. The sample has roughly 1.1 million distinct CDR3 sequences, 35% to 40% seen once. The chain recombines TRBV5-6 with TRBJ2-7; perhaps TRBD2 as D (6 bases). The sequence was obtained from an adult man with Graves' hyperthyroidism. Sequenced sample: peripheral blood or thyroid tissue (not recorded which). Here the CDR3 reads CASSPGAGYDYEQYF. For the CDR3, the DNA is TGTGCCAGCAGCCCCGGGGCGGGGTACGACTACGAGCAGTACTTC.